These T cell receptor beta chains were read from a single sample in a study of post-analysis software for immune sequencing data. Via MiXCR, TCRdb re-called the PCR reads, giving one row per CDR3 protein. The data contain 700,000 to 900,000 distinct CDR3 sequences, 46% of them seen just once; the ten biggest clones take up roughly 5.2%. Sequencing input: blood. The receptors originated from a girl between 5 and 17 years old with multiple sclerosis. The CDR3 runs from the conserved cysteine through the conserved F or W. Fields, in order: clone size, D gene, J gene, V gene, CDR3 DNA, CDR3 protein. A D gene is named only where the DNA matches it firmly. Clone size is not always given. Where it is, it says once, few, many or a class for expanded clones.

clone size: .
D gene: TRBD2
J gene: TRBJ2-1
V gene: TRBV28
CDR3 DNA: TGTGCCAGCAGCTACCCACTAGCGGGGGGTCGCAATGAGCAGTTCTTC
CDR3 protein: CASSYPLAGGRNEQFF

clone size: .
D gene: TRBD2
J gene: TRBJ2-1
V gene: TRBV5-1
CDR3 DNA: TGCGCCAGCAGCTTGGTTTTTGCGGGAGATGACAATGAGCAGTTCTTC
CDR3 protein: CASSLVFAGDDNEQFF

clone size: many
D gene: .
J gene: TRBJ2-1
V gene: TRBV7-3
CDR3 DNA: TGTGCCAGCAGCTTAGAGCGGGCCATGGTAAATGAGCAGTTCTTC
CDR3 protein: CASSLERAMVNEQFF

clone size: .
D gene: TRBD1
J gene: TRBJ2-7
V gene: TRBV20-1
CDR3 DNA: TGCAGTGCTATTTCCGGGACAGGGGGTTGGAACGAGCAGTACTTC
CDR3 protein: CSAISGTGGWNEQYF

clone size: .
D gene: .
J gene: TRBJ1-1
V gene: TRBV5-1
CDR3 DNA: TGCGCCAGCAGACAGGGAGATAACACTGAAGCTTTCTTT
CDR3 protein: CASRQGDNTEAFF

clone size: .
D gene: .
J gene: TRBJ2-7
V gene: TRBV12-3/TRBV12-4
CDR3 DNA: TGTGCCAGCAGAAGTGATGAAGGGGGCTACGAGCAGTACTTC
CDR3 protein: CASRSDEGGYEQYF

clone size: .
D gene: .
J gene: TRBJ2-5
V gene: TRBV3-1
CDR3 DNA: TGTGCCAGCAGCCAAGATTGGGCTAGCTGGGAGACCCAGTACTTC
CDR3 protein: CASSQDWASWETQYF

clone size: .
D gene: .
J gene: TRBJ2-3
V gene: TRBV27
CDR3 DNA: TGTGCCAGCAGAACGGGGGGCAATACGCAGTATTTT
CDR3 protein: CASRTGGNTQYF

clone size: .
D gene: .
J gene: TRBJ2-1
V gene: TRBV20-1
CDR3 DNA: TGCAGTGCCGTTGTGGCGGGGCGAGCTAATGAGCAGTTCTTC
CDR3 protein: CSAVVAGRANEQFF

clone size: .
D gene: .
J gene: TRBJ2-3
V gene: TRBV5-6
CDR3 DNA: TGTGCCAGCAGCTTGGTGTGGGGGCGGACAGATACGCAGTATTTT
CDR3 protein: CASSLVWGRTDTQYF

clone size: once
D gene: TRBD2
J gene: TRBJ2-1
V gene: TRBV20-1
CDR3 DNA: TGCAGTGGCCTAGCGGGAGGGGTCAATGAGCAGTTCTTC
CDR3 protein: CSGLAGGVNEQFF

clone size: .
D gene: TRBD2
J gene: TRBJ2-3
V gene: TRBV20-1
CDR3 DNA: TGCAGTGCTATTGTCGGCGGGAGTTTGAATACGCAGTATTTT
CDR3 protein: CSAIVGGSLNTQYF

clone size: .
D gene: .
J gene: TRBJ1-4
V gene: TRBV20-1
CDR3 DNA: TGCAGTGCTGCCCCCCTTGGACTCGATGAAAAACTGTTTTTT
CDR3 protein: CSAAPLGLDEKLFF

clone size: .
D gene: TRBD2
J gene: TRBJ2-1
V gene: TRBV11-2
CDR3 DNA: TGTGCCAGCAGCATCCTACCACTAGCGGGAGGATACAATGAGCAGTTCTTC
CDR3 protein: CASSILPLAGGYNEQFF

clone size: once
D gene: TRBD1
J gene: TRBJ2-5
V gene: TRBV7-9
CDR3 DNA: TGTGCCAGCAGCTTTACGGGACAGGGTCGACAAGAGACCCAGTACTTC
CDR3 protein: CASSFTGQGRQETQYF

clone size: few
D gene: .
J gene: TRBJ2-1
V gene: TRBV7-9
CDR3 DNA: TGTGCCAGCAGCTTCCAGGGGCTCGCGGGTGAGCAGTTCTTC
CDR3 protein: CASSFQGLAGEQFF

clone size: few
D gene: .
J gene: TRBJ2-2
V gene: TRBV18
CDR3 DNA: TGTGCCAGCTCACCAGGACCCGTGAACACCGGGGAGCTGTTTTTT
CDR3 protein: CASSPGPVNTGELFF

clone size: .
D gene: TRBD1
J gene: TRBJ1-2
V gene: TRBV5-5
CDR3 DNA: TGTGCCAGCAGCCAAGGACAGGGGCTGGTCTCTTACGGCTACACCTTC
CDR3 protein: CASSQGQGLVSYGYTF

clone size: few
D gene: .
J gene: TRBJ2-4
V gene: TRBV28
CDR3 DNA: TGTGCCAGCAGACCCTCGACCAAAAACATTCAGTACTTC
CDR3 protein: CASRPSTKNIQYF

clone size: few
D gene: TRBD1
J gene: TRBJ2-5
V gene: TRBV6-5
CDR3 DNA: TGTGCCAGCACATTGACGGGACAGGGCCAAGAGACCCAGTACTTC
CDR3 protein: CASTLTGQGQETQYF